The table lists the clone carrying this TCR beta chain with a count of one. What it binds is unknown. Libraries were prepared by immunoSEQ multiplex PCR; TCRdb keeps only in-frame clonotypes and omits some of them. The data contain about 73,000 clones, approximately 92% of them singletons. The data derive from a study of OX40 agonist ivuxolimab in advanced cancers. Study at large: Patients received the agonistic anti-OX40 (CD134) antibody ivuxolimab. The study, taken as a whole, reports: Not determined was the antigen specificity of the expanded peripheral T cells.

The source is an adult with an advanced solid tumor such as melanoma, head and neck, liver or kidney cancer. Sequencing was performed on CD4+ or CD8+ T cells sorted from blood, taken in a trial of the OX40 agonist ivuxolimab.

The CDR3 reads CASSLAATGQETQYF. CDR3 bases: TGTGCCAGCAGCTTAGCCGCCACGGGACAAGAGACCCAGTACTTC. The chain has TRBV7-2 and TRBJ2-5; possibly TRBD2 for D (5 bases). Per the germline V gene, CDR1 is SGHTA and CDR2 is FQGNSA. This CDR3 region has 15 residues. Trimming stripped 0 bases from V and 2 bases from J, with 10 bases between.